The rows below give T cell receptor beta chains drawn from one sample of a study of vaccination effects on CD4 cells after COVID-19. Antigen specificity for these receptors is unknown. TCRdb's copy holds only in-frame clones and misses some; the assay was immunoSEQ multiplex PCR. Found here are approximately 74,000 clones, nearly 75% of them singletons; the top ten hold about 2.5%. Here the sequenced sample was CD4+ T cells from PBMCs cultured without peptide, taken after COVID-19 vaccination. The source of these receptors is a human donor who received a COVID-19 vaccine. Each CDR3 is given without its conserved first and last residue. The order of the fields is CDR3 protein, V gene, clone size, J gene. Only some rows state a clone size, as once, few, many or a class for expanded clones.

ASSLEAESGNTIY	TRBV5-5	-	TRBJ1-3
ASSSTRQGDTQY	TRBV5-1	once	TRBJ2-3
ASSDTGTGGEKLF	TRBV25-1	-	TRBJ1-4
ASTLAGGRTDTQY	TRBV6-6	-	TRBJ2-3
ASSTTGTNYGYT	TRBV28	-	TRBJ1-2
ASSLTGTNTEAF	TRBV5-1	-	TRBJ1-1
ASLDRGRTDTQY	TRBV19	-	TRBJ2-3
AWTRGVSPLH	TRBV30	-	TRBJ1-6
ASRDRVNTEAF	TRBV19	-	TRBJ1-1
ASSASAGGGDEKLF	TRBV9	few	TRBJ1-4
SASEQF	TRBV20-1	-	TRBJ2-1
ATSDPRTATSTDTQY	TRBV24-1	-	TRBJ2-3
ASSERWRTSGGLSTDTQY	TRBV2	-	TRBJ2-3
ASSSSRGQPQH	TRBV19	-	TRBJ1-5
ASSRTGTDNNEQF	TRBV4-3	-	TRBJ2-1
ASSPRRPGYTGELF	TRBV27	-	TRBJ2-2
ASSIQIAQPQH	TRBV19	-	TRBJ1-5
AWGTLQETQY	TRBV30	-	TRBJ2-5
ATSDPGGLETQY	TRBV24-1	-	TRBJ2-5
ASIPRGYNEQF	TRBV19	-	TRBJ2-1
ASSPTVGIYNEQF	TRBV4-3	-	TRBJ2-1
ASSLIWGQLSQPQH	TRBV5-5	few	TRBJ1-5
ASSPEWTSGETQY	TRBV3-1/TRBV3-2	-	TRBJ2-5
ASRNSGTGGPGNTIY	TRBV2	-	TRBJ1-3
ASSPRTGDTGELF	TRBV18	-	TRBJ2-2
ASSLVETAPAGYT	TRBV5-6	once	TRBJ1-2
ASSFIPSTDTQY	TRBV5-1	few	TRBJ2-3
ASSRQGGQPQH	TRBV2	few	TRBJ1-5
ASSPRHRSGGITDTQY	TRBV18	-	TRBJ2-3
ASSVRGYNEKLF	TRBV19	-	TRBJ1-4
ATSDPGTGMETQY	TRBV24-1	-	TRBJ2-5
ASSQYGGIMNTEAF	TRBV3-1/TRBV3-2	-	TRBJ1-1
ASSLGQGTSGNTIY	TRBV5-6	-	TRBJ1-3
ASRDSVGSGNTIY	TRBV5-5	-	TRBJ1-3
ATRRDTDTQY	TRBV19	-	TRBJ2-3
ASGDLNYGYT	TRBV12-3/TRBV12-4	few	TRBJ1-2
ASKRTGPFTEAF	TRBV2	-	TRBJ1-1
ASSLIGNTNTEAF	TRBV5-6	few	TRBJ1-1
ASSEYRGGNEQF	TRBV10-1	-	TRBJ2-1
ASPNRGPTDTQY	TRBV5-8	-	TRBJ2-3